This T cell receptor beta chain was recovered during a study of cytomegalovirus exposure and HLA in healthy donors. Findings and limits, study-wide: Fewer N-insertions (relative to the approximately 670-donor mean) were reportedly seen in an Asian-associated ancestry cluster in a later analysis.

A multiplex PCR was run with 60 Vbeta primers and 13 Jbeta primers. Per the study methods: Some 11 million of the 80 million or so unique TCR beta chains counted in a later analysis were shared. Profiling relied on immunoSEQ multiplex PCR, and the TCRdb table lists in-frame clones only, not all of them. V, J and clone size are taken as reported in that table, and D and trimming were inferred from the DNA itself. The sample contains 55,000 to 70,000 clones, roughly 80% of which appear only once. Notes on this clone: Its cognate antigen is unknown.

The sequence derives from a woman between 40 and 55 years old in good health and CMV-seronegative. Sequenced input: PBMCs.

The CDR3 DNA reads TGTGCCTGGAGGGGCTCGACAGGGCCCATCGGTGGCTACACCTTC. It encodes CAWRGSTGPIGGYTF. The rearrangement uses TRBV30 and TRBJ1-2, with TRBD1 matching 7 bases. From germline, CDR1 is GTSNPN and CDR2 SVGIG (reference sequence). This CDR3 has 15 amino acids. V was clipped by 3 bases and J by 7 bases; unmatched bases: 14.